Presented here are 26 T cell receptor beta chains from one specimen sequenced in a study of shared clonotypes between healthy human individuals (dated by TCRdb to the early 2020s). Libraries were constructed by the immunoSEQ multiplex PCR assay. TCRdb's version of the immuneACCESS table is confined to in-frame rearrangements and falls short of the full clone set. An unresolved V gene accounts for under half of the shortfall where checked; the remainder is of unknown origin. The sample table records about 2 million clones; approximately 94% of these occur just once. The top ten hold roughly 1% of the sample. CD8 naive samples were obtained by positive selection for CCR7 among CD45RO-negative cells, yielding a CD45RA+CCR7+ population from which TemRA cells were excluded. The sequencing input was naive CD8+ T cells sorted from blood. The cell subset or site label, read with the paper, signifies: CD45RA+CCR7+. These receptors all stem from a man aged 18 to 29 in good health.

CDR3 in amino acids: CASSLASGGAWNEQFF. The CDR3 coding sequence is TGTGCCAGCAGCTTGGCTAGCGGGGGGGCCTGGAATGAGCAGTTCTTC. The chain joins TRBV11-3 to TRBJ2-1, with TRBD2 matching over 12 bases. Trimming cost V 3 bases and J 7 bases; bases outside gene matches: 7. Germline assignment: CDR1 SGHNT and CDR2 YENEEA. The CDR3 length is 16 residues.

The V gene is TRBV10-3, the J gene TRBJ2-4, with D hard to call. V lost 0 bases and J 2 bases, leaving 8 bases between the germline ends. The CDR3 consists of 15 residues. Germline-derived CDR1 and CDR2 are ENHRY and SYGVKD. In DNA form, the CDR3 reads TGTGCCATCAGTGAGTCGATGGCTACCAAAAACATTCAGTACTTC. Translated: CAISESMATKNIQYF.

J is TRBJ2-7 and V is TRBV27, with 9 nucleotides matching TRBD1. This CDR3 spans 16 amino acids. Trimming removed 5 bases from V and 2 bases from J; junction bases left unmatched: 10. Germline values: CDR1 MNHEY, CDR2 SMNVEV (reference sequence). The CDR3, as DNA: TGTGCCAGCAGTACTCTCAAGACAGGGGGGACCTACGAGCAGTACTTC. Translating gives CASSTLKTGGTYEQYF.

CDR3 sequence reads: CASSLFGVGGEKLFF. CDR3 coding DNA: TGCGCCAGCAGCTTGTTTGGGGTTGGGGGTGAAAAACTGTTTTTT. V and J are TRBV5-1 and TRBJ1-4, with TRBD1 as a possible D gene (5 bases). Germline-derived CDR1 and CDR2 are SGHRS and YFSETQ. The CDR3 is 15 amino acids. V dropped 1 base and J dropped 7 bases, with 14 bases sitting between them. Variable domain in full (rest from reference TRBV5-1 and TRBJ1-4): KAGVTQTPRYLIKTRGQQVTLSCSPISGHRSVSWYQQTPGQGLQFLFEYFSETQRNKGNFPGRFSGRQFSNSRSEMNVSTLELGDSALYLCASSLFGVGGEKLFFGSGTQLSVL.

The chain is built from TRBV5-4 and TRBJ1-2; TRBD1 matches at 8 bases. This CDR3 is 16 amino acids long. Germline CDR1 is SGHNT and CDR2 is YYREEE (reference sequence). V was pared by 4 bases and J by 6 bases, with 14 bases of the junction left unmatched. CDR3 residues: CASSPRPTGARDGYTF. CDR3 sequence (DNA): TGTGCCAGCAGCCCCCGCCCGACAGGGGCGAGAGATGGCTACACCTTC.

The chain has TRBV19 and TRBJ1-4; D gene uncertain. The V gene lost 4 bases and the J gene lost 7 bases, with 13 bases spanning the gap. Germline V gene sequence: CDR1 LNHDA, CDR2 SQIVND (reference sequence). The CDR3 spans 14 residues. This chain's CDR3 is CASSTLGRVEKLFF. The CDR3 nucleotides are TGTGCCAGTAGTACCCTGGGGAGGGTTGAAAAACTGTTTTTT.

V is TRBV27 and J is TRBJ2-5; a possible D gene is TRBD2 (5 bases). V lost 3 bases and J 3 bases, leaving 11 bases between the germline ends. The CDR3 contains 14 residues. Per the germline V gene, CDR1 is MNHEY and CDR2 is SMNVEV (reference sequence). CDR3: CASSLRLGEETQYF. CDR3 nucleotide sequence: TGTGCCAGCAGTTTGAGATTGGGAGAAGAGACCCAGTACTTC.

A remark on this clone: The sample contains more than one DNA sequence encoding this CDR3. The chain combines TRBV9 with TRBJ1-5; the D is unclear. V was clipped by 0 bases and J by 1 base, with 5 bases between them. The CDR3 loop spans 14 amino acids. Per germline, CDR1 SGDLS and CDR2 YYNGEE. CDR3 protein: CASSVGESNQPQHF. The CDR3, as DNA: TGTGCCAGCAGCGTAGGAGAGAGCAATCAGCCCCAGCATTTT.

Written as DNA, the CDR3 is TGCAGCCCTAGACTAGCGGAGCACAATGAGCAGTTCTTC. As protein: CSPRLAEHNEQFF. J is TRBJ2-1 and V is TRBV29-1, with 9 bases that match TRBD2. The CDR3 length is 13 residues. Germline V CDR1 and CDR2: SQVTM, ANQGSEA. The V segment lost 8 bases and the J segment 5 bases; nucleotides outside the gene matches: 7.

In this sample, this clone turned up once. The J gene is TRBJ2-7, the V gene TRBV27, with D unresolved. The CDR3 has 14 residues. Germline values: CDR1 MNHEY, CDR2 SMNVEV (reference sequence). V lost 0 bases and J lost 2, with 8 bases in between. The CDR3 reads CASSLSAAPYEQYF. Written as DNA, the CDR3 is TGTGCCAGCAGTTTATCCGCGGCCCCCTACGAGCAGTACTTC.

The chain links TRBV4-1 to TRBJ1-2, with 8 bases lining up with TRBD1. There are 18 residues in the CDR3. The V segment lost 0 bases and the J segment 2 bases; nucleotides outside the gene matches: 11. CDR1 MGHRA and CDR2 YSYEKL come from the germline V gene. The CDR3 DNA sequence: TGCGCCAGCAGCCAAGATCCACAGGGGGGGGAAGGGAACTATGGCTACACCTTC. Amino acids: CASSQDPQGGEGNYGYTF.

This clone was detected only once. The chain links TRBV19 to TRBJ1-3, with D possibly TRBD1 on 5 matching bases. Trimming cost V 3 bases and J 8 bases, with 20 bases left between them. This CDR3 has 16 amino acids. Per the germline V gene, CDR1 is LNHDA and CDR2 is SQIVND (reference sequence). The CDR3 sequence is CASSIGTVKGVHTIYF. In nucleotides, the CDR3 is TGTGCCAGTAGTATCGGGACGGTGAAGGGAGTTCACACCATATATTTT.

V and J are TRBV13 and TRBJ2-7, with 10 bases fitting TRBD1. Trimming took 0 bases from V and 0 from J; bases not matched to a gene: 8. CDR3 length: 18 amino acids. Germline CDR1 is PRHDT and CDR2 is FYEKMQ (reference sequence). CDR3 protein: CASSLGGPGTGVSYEQYF. The CDR3 nucleotides are TGTGCCAGCAGCTTAGGGGGGCCCGGGACAGGGGTCTCCTACGAGCAGTACTTC.

This clone was seen a few times. The gene calls are TRBV9 and TRBJ2-7, with a tentative D call TRBD2 (6 bases). Germline values: CDR1 SGDLS, CDR2 YYNGEE. This CDR3 has 14 residues. The V gene lost 4 bases and the J gene lost 3 bases, with 14 bases spanning the gap. CDR3 protein: CASSTAGTGYEQYF. The CDR3 nucleotides are TGTGCCAGCAGCACCGCCGGGACTGGCTACGAGCAGTACTTC. Full variable domain (outside the CDR3, taken from reference TRBV9 and TRBJ2-7): DSGVTQTPKHLITATGQRVTLRCSPRSGDLSVYWYQQSLDQGLQFLIQYYNGEERAKGNILERFSAQQFPDLHSELNLSSLELGDSALYFCASSTAGTGYEQYFGPGTRLTVT.

A note on this clone: The identical CDR3 is also encoded by other nucleotide sequences in the sample. This chain uses TRBV4-1 with TRBJ1-2; D unclear. The CDR3 runs to 13 residues. The germline V and J ends were trimmed by 1 base and 0 bases, with 3 bases remaining between them. Germline CDR1 is MGHRA and CDR2 is YSYEKL. The CDR3 DNA is TGCGCCAGCAGCCAAGGCACTAACTATGGCTACACCTTC. Its protein is CASSQGTNYGYTF.

V is TRBV21-1 and J is TRBJ2-7; the D call TRBD2 from the table was never checked on the DNA. TRBV21-1 is classified as a pseudogene. The CDR3 is 13 amino acids. The CDR3 DNA is TGTGCCAGCAGCCCCGAGGTTTACTACGAGCAGTACTTC. Its translation is CASSPEVYYEQYF.

The genes are TRBV11-2 and TRBJ2-7; 7 nucleotides match TRBD2. CDR3 length: 13 residues. V was pared by 6 bases and J by 0 bases, with 2 bases of the junction left unmatched. From germline, CDR1 is SGHAT and CDR2 FQNNGV. The CDR3 region is CASRASGSYEQYF. CDR3 in DNA: TGTGCCAGCAGAGCTAGCGGCTCCTACGAGCAGTACTTC.

The genes are TRBV4-1 and TRBJ1-2; D call uncertain. Trimming removed 2 bases from V and 5 bases from J, with 15 bases in between. There are 15 residues in the CDR3. From germline, CDR1 is MGHRA and CDR2 YSYEKL. Here the CDR3 DNA reads TGCGCCAGCAGCCAAACTCGTCAGGTTGGGTATGGCTACACCTTC. Translation: CASSQTRQVGYGYTF.

This clone was recorded only once. This chain joins TRBV12-5 and TRBJ2-1; D is perhaps TRBD1 or TRBD2 (5 bases each). Germline assignment: CDR1 LGHNT and CDR2 FRNRAP. V lost 2 bases, J lost 0 bases, and 11 bases lay in between. CDR3 length equals 16 residues. The DNA for the CDR3 is TGTGCTAGTGGTTTGAATGAGGGGAGCTCCTACAATGAGCAGTTCTTC. This codes for CASGLNEGSSYNEQFF.

The chain combines TRBV13 with TRBJ2-2, with D tentatively TRBD2 (5 bases). V lost 5 bases and J 3 bases, leaving 7 bases between the germline ends. Germline V lookup: CDR1 PRHDT, CDR2 FYEKMQ (reference sequence). CDR3 length equals 13 residues. The CDR3 loop is CASSLDYTGELFF. As DNA, the CDR3 is TGTGCCAGCAGCCTGGACTACACCGGGGAGCTGTTTTTT.

The chain has TRBV21-1 and TRBJ2-7; TRBD1, the table's D call, was not compared with the DNA. TRBV21-1 is listed as a pseudogene. The CDR3 is 16 residues long. This CDR3 reads CASSKVCRASSYEQYF. The CDR3 coding sequence is TGTGCCAGCAGCAAAGTTTGCAGGGCGAGTTCCTACGAGCAGTACTTC.

This chain uses TRBV29-1 with TRBJ2-7; no definite D call. Trimming pared 6 bases from V and 4 bases from J, leaving 19 bases between. Germline V gives CDR1 SQVTM, CDR2 ANQGSEA. CDR3 length: 14 residues. The CDR3 DNA follows: TGCAGCGTAACAGATCGTGACGGGTCTTACGAGCAGTACTTC. This translates into CSVTDRDGSYEQYF.

The CDR3 protein is CATSKGTGNGYTF. The CDR3, as DNA: TGTGCCACCAGCAAGGGGACAGGCAATGGCTACACCTTC. The V and J genes are TRBV15 and TRBJ1-2; 8 nucleotides match TRBD1. Germline V gives CDR1 LNHNV, CDR2 YYDKDF (reference sequence). The J segment lost 6 bases and the V segment lost 4 bases, leaving 4 bases of the junction unmatched. CDR3 size: 13 residues.

CDR3 bases: TGTGCCAGCAGCTTAGTTCAGGGAGTGGATACGCAGTATTTT. Its protein is CASSLVQGVDTQYF. The gene calls are TRBV7-9 and TRBJ2-3, with D possibly called TRBD1 or TRBD2 (5 bases each). V was trimmed by 1 base and J by 6 bases, leaving 11 bases between them. Germline V gene sequence: CDR1 SEHNR, CDR2 FQNEAQ (reference sequence). This CDR3 contains 14 residues.

The genes are TRBV10-1 and TRBJ2-3; D unresolved. This CDR3 contains 11 residues. Germline assignment: CDR1 WNHNN and CDR2 SYGVQD (reference sequence). Trimming removed 6 bases from V and 5 bases from J, with 6 bases in between. CDR3 DNA: TGCGCCAGCAGGACCGTAGATACGCAGTATTTT. Protein sequence: CASRTVDTQYF.

This chain joins TRBV5-6 and TRBJ1-4, with D perhaps TRBD1 (5 bases). CDR1 and CDR2 from the germline V gene are SGHDT and YYEEEE. The CDR3 covers 14 residues. The ends were cut back, 6 bases at V and 8 bases at J, with 17 bases in the middle. The CDR3 nucleotides read TGTGCCAGCACTCGGCGGCAGGGAGGAGAAAAACTGTTTTTT. This sequence encodes CASTRRQGGEKLFF.